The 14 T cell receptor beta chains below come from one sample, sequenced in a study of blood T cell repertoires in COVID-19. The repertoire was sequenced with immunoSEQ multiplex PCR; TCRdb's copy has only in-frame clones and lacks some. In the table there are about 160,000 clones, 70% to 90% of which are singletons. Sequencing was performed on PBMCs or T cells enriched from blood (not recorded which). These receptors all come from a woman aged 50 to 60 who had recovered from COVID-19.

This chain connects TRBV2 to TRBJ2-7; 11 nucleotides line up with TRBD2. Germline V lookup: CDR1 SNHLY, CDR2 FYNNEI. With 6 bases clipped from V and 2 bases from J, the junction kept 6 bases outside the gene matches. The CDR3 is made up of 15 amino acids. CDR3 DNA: TGTGCCAGCAGCCTGGGACTAGCGGAACCCTACGAGCAGTACGTC. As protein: CASSLGLAEPYEQYV.

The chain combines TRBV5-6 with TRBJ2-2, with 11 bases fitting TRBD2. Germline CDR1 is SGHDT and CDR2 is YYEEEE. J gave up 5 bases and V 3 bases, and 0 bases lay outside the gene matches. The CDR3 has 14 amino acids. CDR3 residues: CASSWTSGTGELFF. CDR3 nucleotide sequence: TGTGCCAGCAGCTGGACTAGCGGGACCGGGGAGCTGTTTTTT. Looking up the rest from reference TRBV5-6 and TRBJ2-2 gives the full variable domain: DAGVTQSPTHLIKTRGQQVTLRCSPKSGHDTVSWYQQALGQGPQFIFQYYEEEERQRGNFPDRFSGHQFPNYSSELNVNALLLGDSALYLCASSWTSGTGELFFGEGSRLTVL.

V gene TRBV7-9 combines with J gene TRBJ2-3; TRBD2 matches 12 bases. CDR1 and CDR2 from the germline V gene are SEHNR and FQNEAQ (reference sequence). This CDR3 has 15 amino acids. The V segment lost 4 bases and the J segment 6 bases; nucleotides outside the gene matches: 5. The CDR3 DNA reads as TGTGCCAGCAGCTCGCGGACTAGCGGGATGGATACGCAGTATTTT. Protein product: CASSSRTSGMDTQYF.

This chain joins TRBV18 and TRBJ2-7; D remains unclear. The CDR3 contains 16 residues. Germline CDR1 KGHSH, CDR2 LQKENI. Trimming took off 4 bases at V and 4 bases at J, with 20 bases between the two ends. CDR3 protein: CASSLNSPSFSYEQYV. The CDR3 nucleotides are TGTGCCAGCTCACTCAATAGCCCAAGTTTCTCTTACGAGCAGTACGTC.

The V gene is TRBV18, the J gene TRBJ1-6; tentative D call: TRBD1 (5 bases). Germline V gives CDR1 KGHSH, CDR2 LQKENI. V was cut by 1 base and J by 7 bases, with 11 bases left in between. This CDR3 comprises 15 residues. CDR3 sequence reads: CASSPRGLANSPLHF. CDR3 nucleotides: TGTGCCAGCTCACCACGGGGCCTCGCCAATTCACCCCTCCACTTT.

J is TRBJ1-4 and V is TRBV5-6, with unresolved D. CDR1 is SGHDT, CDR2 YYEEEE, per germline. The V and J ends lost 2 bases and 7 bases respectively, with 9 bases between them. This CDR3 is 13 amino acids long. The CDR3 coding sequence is TGTGCCAGCAGCTTTCAAGGAGTTGAAAAACTGTTTTTT. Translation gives CASSFQGVEKLFF.

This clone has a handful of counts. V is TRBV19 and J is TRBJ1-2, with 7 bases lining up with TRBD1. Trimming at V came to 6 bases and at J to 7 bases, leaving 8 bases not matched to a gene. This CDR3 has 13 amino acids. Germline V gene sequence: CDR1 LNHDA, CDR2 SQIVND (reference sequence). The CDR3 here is CASSPTGLAGYTF. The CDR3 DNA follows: TGTGCCAGTAGCCCGACAGGGCTTGCTGGCTACACCTTC.

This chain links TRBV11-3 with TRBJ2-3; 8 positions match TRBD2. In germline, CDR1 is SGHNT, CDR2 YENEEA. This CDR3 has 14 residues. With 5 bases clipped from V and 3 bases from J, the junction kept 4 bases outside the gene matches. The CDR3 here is CASSPSGSTDTQYF. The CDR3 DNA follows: TGTGCCAGCAGCCCAAGCGGGAGTACAGATACGCAGTATTTT.

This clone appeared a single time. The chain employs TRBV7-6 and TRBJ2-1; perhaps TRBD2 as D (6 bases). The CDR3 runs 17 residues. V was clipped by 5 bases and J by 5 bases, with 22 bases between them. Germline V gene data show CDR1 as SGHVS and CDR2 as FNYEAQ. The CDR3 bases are TGTGCCAGCAGCGACCTCTCCCCCGGCGGGGTCCACAATGAGCAGTTCTTC. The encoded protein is CASSDLSPGGVHNEQFF.

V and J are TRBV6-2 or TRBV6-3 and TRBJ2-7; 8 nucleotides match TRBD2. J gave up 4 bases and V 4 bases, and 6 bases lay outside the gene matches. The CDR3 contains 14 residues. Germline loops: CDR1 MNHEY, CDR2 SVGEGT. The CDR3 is CASSSTGTSYEQYV. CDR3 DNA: TGTGCCAGCAGTTCAACAGGGACTAGTTACGAGCAGTACGTC.

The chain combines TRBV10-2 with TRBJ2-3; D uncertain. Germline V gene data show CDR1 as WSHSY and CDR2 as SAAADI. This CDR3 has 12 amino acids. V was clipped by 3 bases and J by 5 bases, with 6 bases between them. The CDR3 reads CASSDFRDTQYF. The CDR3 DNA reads TGCGCCAGCAGTGATTTTCGAGATACGCAGTATTTT.

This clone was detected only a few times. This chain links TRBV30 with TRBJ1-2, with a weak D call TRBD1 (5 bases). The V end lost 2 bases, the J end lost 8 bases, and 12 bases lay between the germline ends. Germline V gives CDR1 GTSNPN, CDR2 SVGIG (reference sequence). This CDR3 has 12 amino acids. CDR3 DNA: TGTGCCTGGAGTCTGGGGGGATACGGCTACACCTTC. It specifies CAWSLGGYGYTF.

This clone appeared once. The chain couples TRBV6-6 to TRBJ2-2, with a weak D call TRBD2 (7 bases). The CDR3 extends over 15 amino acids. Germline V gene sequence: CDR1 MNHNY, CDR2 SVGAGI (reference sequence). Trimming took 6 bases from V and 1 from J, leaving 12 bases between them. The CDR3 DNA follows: TGTGCCAGCAGGGGGGGGCACGAGAACACCGGGGAGCTGTTTTTT. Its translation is CASRGGHENTGELFF.

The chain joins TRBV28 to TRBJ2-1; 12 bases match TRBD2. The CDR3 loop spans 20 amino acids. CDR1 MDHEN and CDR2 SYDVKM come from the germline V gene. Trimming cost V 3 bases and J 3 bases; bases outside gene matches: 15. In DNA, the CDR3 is TGTGCCAGCAGTTTTACCAGGCGGCTAGCGGGGGGGCAAGGCTACAATGAGCAGTTCTTC. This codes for CASSFTRRLAGGQGYNEQFF.